These 29 T cell receptor beta chains were all obtained from the same sample, sequenced in a study of CD8+CD57+ T cells in acquired aplastic anemia. The template for TCR beta VDJ and CDR3 sequence profiling was genomic DNA. TCRdb recomputed calls from the reads with MiXCR, one row per CDR3 protein. Among about 270,000 distinct CDR3 sequences listed, approximately 55% were seen once. The sequenced material came from sorted CD4+, CD8+, or CD8+CD57+ T cells (not recorded which) from PBMCs. All receptors derive from a human donor with severe aplastic anemia or a healthy control (not recorded which).

The V gene is TRBV4-2, the J gene TRBJ2-7; D tentatively fits TRBD1 or TRBD2 (7 bases each). The CDR3 extends over 15 amino acids. Trimming pared 4 bases from V and 2 bases from J, leaving 15 bases between. CDR1 is LGHNA, CDR2 YNFKEQ, per germline. The CDR3 reads CASSPQGGGTYEQYF. As DNA, the CDR3 is TGTGCCAGCAGCCCGCAGGGGGGGGGAACCTACGAGCAGTACTTC.

This clonotype has ten or more counts. The CDR3 reads CASTYGRGRTDTQYF. The CDR3, as DNA: TGTGCCAGCACTTACGGCAGGGGCCGCACAGATACGCAGTATTTT. V and J are TRBV2 and TRBJ2-3, with a possible D match to TRBD1 (6 bases). In germline, CDR1 is SNHLY, CDR2 FYNNEI. CDR3 length: 15 residues. V was pared by 7 bases and J by 1 base, with 15 bases between.

This clonotype was detected a few times. The genes are TRBV2 and TRBJ1-5, with a tentative D call TRBD1 (5 bases). This CDR3 has 13 residues. Deletions cut 7 bases from V and 9 bases from J, with 16 bases between. Germline CDR1 is SNHLY and CDR2 is FYNNEI. CDR3 nucleotides: TGTGCCAGCACCGAGGGGCGGACCGGGCCCCAGCATTTT. This encodes CASTEGRTGPQHF.

This chain uses TRBV20-1 with TRBJ2-2; TRBD2 might be the D (5 bases). The V gene's germline CDR1 is DFQATT and CDR2 SNEGSKA (reference sequence). Trimming took 5 bases from V and 4 from J, leaving 11 bases between them. The CDR3 consists of 13 residues. The CDR3, as DNA: TGCAGTGCTCGACTACCGGGCACCGGGGAGCTGTTTTTT. Amino acid sequence: CSARLPGTGELFF.

The chain has TRBV9 and TRBJ2-7; D not resolved. Germline lookup yields CDR1 SGDLS and CDR2 YYNGEE. CDR3 length: 13 residues. Trimming took 4 bases from V and 5 from J, leaving 13 bases between them. In DNA, the CDR3 is TGTGCCAGCAGCCAAGGGCTAGAAAACGAGCAGTACTTC. Its translation: CASSQGLENEQYF.

This clonotype was seen a few times. The chain carries TRBV20-1 and TRBJ2-5; 10 bases fit TRBD2. J was trimmed by 5 bases and V by 4 bases; bases with no gene match: 7. This CDR3 has 14 residues. Germline V gene lookup returns CDR1 DFQATT and CDR2 SNEGSKA (reference sequence). The CDR3 DNA follows: TGCAGTGCTACCCTAGCGGGAGTCGAGGAGACCCAGTACTTC. Amino acids: CSATLAGVEETQYF.

This clonotype was counted only a few times. This chain links TRBV10-3 with TRBJ2-1; TRBD2 agrees at 8 bases. V shed 6 bases, J shed 6 bases, and the junction held 4 bases outside the gene matches. The germline gives CDR1 ENHRY, CDR2 SYGVKD. The CDR3 loop spans 13 amino acids. The CDR3 coding sequence is TGTGCCATCAGGGGACTAGTAGGCAATGAGCAGTTCTTC. Its translation is CAIRGLVGNEQFF.

The V gene is TRBV5-1, the J gene TRBJ2-1; 7 bases align to TRBD1. This CDR3 has 15 residues. J was trimmed by 4 bases and V by 4 bases; bases with no gene match: 8. The germline CDR1 and CDR2 sequences are SGHRS and YFSETQ. For the CDR3, the DNA is TGCGCCAGCAGCCAGGGGGACCCATCTTACAATGAGCAGTTCTTC. This encodes CASSQGDPSYNEQFF.

On this clonotype itself: An end of the junction differs from the germline gene, which may be a read error. The chain employs TRBV7-8 and TRBJ1-2, with D possibly being TRBD1 (5 bases). The CDR3 runs 14 residues. In germline, CDR1 is SGHVS, CDR2 FQNEAQ. The CDR3 loop reads CASSFGDRGYGYTF. DNA for the CDR3: TGCGCCAGCAGCTTTGGGGACCGAGGCTATGGCTACACCTTC.

A note on this clonotype: This likely comes from a read error, as the CDR3 has no conserved phenylalanine or tryptophan at its end. The limits of the CDR3 on the DNA are not certain, so only TCRdb's listed CDR3 is given. V is TRBV7-6 and J is TRBJ2-7; no check of the table's D call, TRBD1, against the DNA was made. The CDR3 is 16 amino acids in total, end residues counted. CDR1 is SGHVS and CDR2 is FNYEAQ in the germline V gene. The CDR3 loop is CASSLVSGSGQGNYYC.

This clonotype was seen many times. The chain has TRBV6-5 and TRBJ2-2, with 11 bases that match TRBD2. This CDR3 is built from 17 residues. V gave up 5 bases and J gave up 4 bases; unmatched junction bases: 9. CDR1 and CDR2 from the germline V gene are MNHEY and SVGAGI. The CDR3 loop is CASSILLAGGLTGELFF. The CDR3 DNA follows: TGTGCCAGCAGTATCCTCCTAGCGGGGGGCCTCACCGGGGAGCTGTTTTTT.

Turning to this clonotype: The junction does not match germline at one end; this may be a read error. The chain carries TRBV7-2 and TRBJ2-3; no firm D call. Germline CDR1 SGHTA, CDR2 FQGNSA. The CDR3 sequence is 12 residues long. The chain's CDR3 is CASIPKLVTQCF. CDR3 sequence (DNA): TGTGCCAGCATCCCGAAACTGGTAACGCAGTGTTTT.

Details on this clonotype: Here the CDR3 omits its conserved ending phenylalanine or tryptophan, so a read error is the likely source. J is TRBJ1-2 and V is TRBV30, with D unclear. The V end lost 0 bases, the J end lost 4 bases, and 9 bases lay between the germline ends. The CDR3 is 13 residues long. The V gene's germline CDR1 is GTSNPN and CDR2 SVGIG (reference sequence). The CDR3 region has the DNA TGTGCCTGGAGTGTAGGCAGAGTCTATGGCTACACCTCC. It codes for CAWSVGRVYGYTS.

The gene calls are TRBV9 and TRBJ2-7; D might be TRBD1 (6 bases). Germline V gene lookup returns CDR1 SGDLS and CDR2 YYNGEE. V gave up 4 bases and J gave up 2 bases, with 16 bases separating them. The CDR3 runs to 15 residues. CDR3 in amino acids: CASSPLRDTPYEQYF. CDR3 coding DNA: TGTGCCAGCAGCCCCCTCCGGGACACTCCCTACGAGCAGTACTTC.

The V call is TRBV2, the J call TRBJ1-1, with 9 bases that match TRBD1. Unmatched junction bases numbered 8, after V lost 7 bases and J lost 11 bases. Germline CDR1 and CDR2: SNHLY and FYNNEI. This CDR3 spans 12 amino acids. CDR3 residues: CASTQGDRAAFF. The CDR3 coding sequence is TGTGCCAGCACCCAAGGGGACAGGGCGGCTTTCTTT.

As DNA, the CDR3 is TGTGCCAGCAGCTTATCGGGACAAGGTGGTTACACCTTC. Its translation is CASSLSGQGGYTF. J is TRBJ1-2 and V is TRBV7-2; the D gene is possibly TRBD1 (6 bases). The CDR3 loop spans 13 amino acids. The ends were cut back, 2 bases at V and 11 bases at J, with 15 bases in the middle. Germline V lookup: CDR1 SGHTA, CDR2 FQGNSA. The full variable domain, in which reference TRBV7-2 and TRBJ1-2 provide the parts outside the CDR3, is GAGVSQSPSNKVTEKGKDVELRCDPISGHTALYWYRQSLGQGLEFLIYFQGNSAPDKSGLPSDRFSAERTGGSVSTLTIQRTQQEDSAVYLCASSLSGQGGYTFGSGTRLTVV.

V gene TRBV10-2 combines with J gene TRBJ1-6, with D maybe TRBD1 (6 bases). CDR1 is WSHSY, CDR2 SAAADI, per germline. The V and J ends lost 0 bases and 8 bases respectively, with 23 bases between them. The CDR3 is 19 residues long. CDR3 region: CASSESSLLIGGPDSPLHF. In DNA, the CDR3 is TGCGCCAGCAGTGAGTCGAGCCTATTAATTGGGGGGCCGGATTCACCCCTCCACTTT.

The V gene is TRBV24-1, the J gene TRBJ2-2; no firm D call. The V and J ends lost 2 bases and 6 bases respectively, with 9 bases between them. The germline V gene encodes CDR1 KGHDR and CDR2 SFDVKD. The CDR3 is made up of 14 amino acids. The CDR3 coding sequence is TGTGCCACCAGTGATTCAGTATGGCCCGGGGAGCTGTTTTTT. Protein: CATSDSVWPGELFF.

The chain has TRBV2 and TRBJ1-2; D is undetermined. V lost 6 bases, J lost 8 bases, and 10 bases lay in between. The CDR3 is made up of 11 amino acids. Germline CDR1 is SNHLY and CDR2 is FYNNEI. The CDR3 loop reads CASRLNPGYTF. In DNA, the CDR3 is TGTGCCAGCAGGCTCAATCCCGGCTACACCTTC. The full variable domain, completed using reference TRBV2 and TRBJ1-2, is EPEVTQTPSHQVTQMGQEVILRCVPISNHLYFYWYRQILGQKVEFLVSFYNNEISEKSEIFDDQFSVERPDGSNFTLKIRSTKLEDSAMYFCASRLNPGYTFGSGTRLTVV.

This clonotype occurred many times. The chain employs TRBV19 and TRBJ2-4; D may be TRBD1 (7 bases). Trimming left V 3 bases short and J 3 bases short, with 12 bases between. Germline V gives CDR1 LNHDA, CDR2 SQIVND (reference sequence). CDR3 length: 15 residues. CDR3 DNA sequence: TGTGCCAGTAGTATTGGCAGGGGGGACAAAAACATTCAGTACTTC. Translation: CASSIGRGDKNIQYF.

The chain combines TRBV24-1 with TRBJ1-2, with D possibly matching TRBD1 (6 bases). From germline, CDR1 is KGHDR and CDR2 SFDVKD. Deletions cut 4 bases from V and 4 bases from J, with 21 bases between. The length of the CDR3 is 17 residues. CDR3 in DNA: TGTGCCACCAGTGACCTAGGACGAGGGGGGGGCAGCTATGGCTACACCTTC. Translating it yields CATSDLGRGGGSYGYTF.

The sample holds a few counts of this clonotype. The chain uses TRBV29-1 and TRBJ1-1; D is unresolved. V lost 4 bases, J lost 4 bases, and 10 bases lay in between. The CDR3 has 12 amino acids. In germline, CDR1 is SQVTM, CDR2 ANQGSEA. Here the CDR3 DNA reads TGCAGCGTTGTTTTGACAATCACTGAAGCTTTCTTT. It yields the protein CSVVLTITEAFF.

The table lists this clonotype with many counts. The chain uses TRBV6-2 or TRBV6-3 and TRBJ2-7; 7 bases are a match to TRBD2. J gave up 5 bases and V 6 bases, and 13 bases lay outside the gene matches. Germline V gives CDR1 MNHEY, CDR2 SVGEGT. The CDR3 has 15 residues. Written as DNA, the CDR3 is TGTGCCAGCAGCCCCTGGCCGTTGGGGGGGGACGAGCAGTACTTC. This encodes CASSPWPLGGDEQYF.

V is TRBV11-1 and J is TRBJ2-7, with D possibly TRBD1 on 6 matching bases. CDR3 length: 17 amino acids. Germline assignment: CDR1 SGHAT and CDR2 FQDESV (reference sequence). V was shortened by 9 bases and J by 3 bases, with 27 bases between the two germline ends. The CDR3 is CARADRRWNWGLYEQYF. The CDR3 nucleotides read TGTGCCAGGGCGGACCGCCGTTGGAACTGGGGGCTCTACGAGCAGTACTTC.

This clonotype has a handful of counts. The CDR3: CASSGMTGVSEKLFF. In DNA form, the CDR3 reads TGTGCCAGCAGTGGGATGACAGGGGTTAGCGAAAAACTGTTTTTT. The chain combines TRBV25-1 with TRBJ1-4; the match to TRBD1 covers 8 bases. The germline V gene has CDR1 MGHDK and CDR2 SYGVNS. This CDR3 region has 15 residues. Trimming cost V 4 bases and J 8 bases; bases outside gene matches: 9.

This sequence joins TRBV10-3 and TRBJ2-7; the D gene is possibly TRBD1 (6 bases). The germline gives CDR1 ENHRY, CDR2 SYGVKD. Trimming took off 0 bases at V and 2 bases at J, with 14 bases between the two ends. This CDR3 contains 16 residues. CDR3 residues: CAISESASDRTYEQYF. The CDR3, as DNA: TGTGCCATCAGTGAGTCGGCCTCCGACAGGACCTACGAGCAGTACTTC.

J is TRBJ2-5 and V is TRBV20-1, with 10 bases lining up with TRBD2. The germline V gene encodes CDR1 DFQATT and CDR2 SNEGSKA (reference sequence). V lost 6 bases, J lost 5 bases, and 6 bases stayed unmatched. The CDR3 is 13 residues long. In nucleotides, the CDR3 is TGCAGTGCGCCACTAGCGGGGTACGAGACCCAGTACTTC. Residues: CSAPLAGYETQYF.

The sample holds many counts of this clonotype. V and J are TRBV5-1 and TRBJ1-1; D is unresolved. This CDR3 region has 13 residues. Germline V gene lookup returns CDR1 SGHRS and CDR2 YFSETQ. CDR3 region: CASRDGMNTEAFF. The CDR3 bases are TGCGCTAGTAGGGATGGGATGAACACTGAAGCTTTCTTT.

Here the CDR3 reads CASSGGSYEQYF. The CDR3 DNA sequence: TGTGCCAGTAGCGGGGGGAGCTACGAGCAGTACTTC. The chain is built from TRBV19 and TRBJ2-7; 7 bases are shared with TRBD2. The CDR3 loop spans 12 amino acids. Germline CDR1 LNHDA, CDR2 SQIVND (reference sequence). V lost 6 bases, J lost 3 bases, and 2 bases stayed unmatched.